Listed below are T cell receptor beta chains from one sample, sequenced in a study of T cell responses to AZD1222 COVID-19 vaccine. Produced via immunoSEQ multiplex PCR; TCRdb's table is partial and in-frame only. This table holds about 130,000 clones, 90% to 95% found once. Sequencing used peripheral blood, obtained on day 0 of AZD1222 vaccination. These receptors were collected from an adult in good health. The CDR3 runs from the conserved cysteine through the conserved F or W. The order of the fields is J gene, D gene, V gene, clone size, CDR3 DNA, CDR3 protein. D genes are given only for firm matches. The size of a clone is reported for some rows only, either as once, few or many, or as a class for expanded clones.

j_call: TRBJ1-5; d_call: TRBD1; v_call: TRBV10-3; clone_size: NA; cdr3_nt: TGTGCCATCAGCGCCGGGACAGGAAGCAATCAGCCCCAGCATTTT; cdr3_aa: CAISAGTGSNQPQHF
j_call: TRBJ2-6; d_call: TRBD1; v_call: TRBV7-6; clone_size: NA; cdr3_nt: TGTGCCAGCAGCTTAGCCCTCTTTAGCCTGACAGGGGGCAACTCTGGGGCCAACGTCCTGACTTTC; cdr3_aa: CASSLALFSLTGGNSGANVLTF
j_call: TRBJ2-1; d_call: NA; v_call: TRBV4-1; clone_size: NA; cdr3_nt: TGCGCCAGCAGCTCAGGGGCTGGCGGTATAATCTCCTACAATGAGCAGTTCTTC; cdr3_aa: CASSSGAGGIISYNEQFF
j_call: TRBJ1-1; d_call: NA; v_call: TRBV12-3/TRBV12-4; clone_size: NA; cdr3_nt: TGTGCCAGCAAGTTGGGGAATGAAGCTTTCTTT; cdr3_aa: CASKLGNEAFF
j_call: TRBJ2-1; d_call: NA; v_call: TRBV3-1/TRBV3-2; clone_size: NA; cdr3_nt: TGTGCCAGCAGCCAAGACCGCGGTACCTACAATGAGCAGTTCTTC; cdr3_aa: CASSQDRGTYNEQFF
j_call: TRBJ2-1; d_call: NA; v_call: TRBV6-5; clone_size: once; cdr3_nt: TGTGCCAGCAGAGGTGGGGGAATCCTTTACAATGAGCAGTTCTTC; cdr3_aa: CASRGGGILYNEQFF
j_call: TRBJ2-7; d_call: NA; v_call: TRBV4-2; clone_size: NA; cdr3_nt: TGTGCCAGCAGCCATTCCGTAGGTCAGGGGAATTACGAGCAGTACTTC; cdr3_aa: CASSHSVGQGNYEQYF
j_call: TRBJ1-2; d_call: NA; v_call: TRBV7-9; clone_size: NA; cdr3_nt: TGTGCCAGCAGCCCCGTTGAAGGGGGAGCTAACTATGGCTACACCTTC; cdr3_aa: CASSPVEGGANYGYTF
j_call: TRBJ1-5; d_call: NA; v_call: TRBV27; clone_size: NA; cdr3_nt: TGTGCCAGCAAGGCCCGAGACAGCCACAATCAGCCCCAGCATTTT; cdr3_aa: CASKARDSHNQPQHF
j_call: TRBJ2-2; d_call: NA; v_call: TRBV27; clone_size: NA; cdr3_nt: TGTGCCAGCAGCCGAATCACCGGGGAGCTGTTTTTT; cdr3_aa: CASSRITGELFF
j_call: TRBJ2-5; d_call: TRBD1; v_call: TRBV4-2; clone_size: NA; cdr3_nt: TGTGCCAGCAGCCAGGACAGGGGCGGGGAGACCCAGTACTTC; cdr3_aa: CASSQDRGGETQYF
j_call: TRBJ2-5; d_call: TRBD2; v_call: TRBV7-9; clone_size: NA; cdr3_nt: TGTGCCAGCAGCTTGGCAGCGGGAGCCGGGGGAGAGACCCAGTACTTC; cdr3_aa: CASSLAAGAGGETQYF
j_call: TRBJ2-4; d_call: TRBD2; v_call: TRBV2; clone_size: NA; cdr3_nt: TGTGCCAGCAGTGAACGGCTAGCGGGAGACGGAACCAAAAACATTCAGTACTTC; cdr3_aa: CASSERLAGDGTKNIQYF
j_call: TRBJ1-1; d_call: TRBD1; v_call: TRBV15; clone_size: NA; cdr3_nt: TGTGCCACCAGCCGGGACAGGGGGCGCGTATGGACTGAAGCTTTCTTT; cdr3_aa: CATSRDRGRVWTEAFF
j_call: TRBJ2-7; d_call: NA; v_call: TRBV7-8; clone_size: few; cdr3_nt: TGTGCCAGCAGCACCCCAGGGGTCGGGGCCAACTACGAGCAGTACTTC; cdr3_aa: CASSTPGVGANYEQYF
j_call: TRBJ1-2; d_call: TRBD1; v_call: TRBV29-1; clone_size: once; cdr3_nt: TGCAGCGTCAGAGACAGGGTCGTAGAGGGTAACTATGGCTACACCTTC; cdr3_aa: CSVRDRVVEGNYGYTF
j_call: TRBJ2-7; d_call: TRBD1; v_call: TRBV18; clone_size: NA; cdr3_nt: TGTGCCAGCTCACCAAGACAGGGTATCCACGAGCAGTACTTC; cdr3_aa: CASSPRQGIHEQYF
j_call: TRBJ2-3; d_call: NA; v_call: TRBV29-1; clone_size: NA; cdr3_nt: TGCAGCGTTGAGGGAAGCACAGATACGCAGTATTTT; cdr3_aa: CSVEGSTDTQYF
j_call: TRBJ1-3; d_call: NA; v_call: TRBV3-1/TRBV3-2; clone_size: NA; cdr3_nt: TGTGCCAGCAGCTCGGGACTAGGAAACACCATATATTTT; cdr3_aa: CASSSGLGNTIYF
j_call: TRBJ2-2; d_call: TRBD1; v_call: TRBV11-3; clone_size: NA; cdr3_nt: TGTGCCAGCAGCTCGGGACAGAGGGCGAACACCGGGGAGCTGTTTTTT; cdr3_aa: CASSSGQRANTGELFF
j_call: TRBJ2-1; d_call: TRBD1; v_call: TRBV5-1; clone_size: NA; cdr3_nt: TGCGCCAGCAGCTTTGGACAGGAGATCTACAATGAGCAGTTCTTC; cdr3_aa: CASSFGQEIYNEQFF
j_call: TRBJ1-4; d_call: NA; v_call: TRBV6-1; clone_size: NA; cdr3_nt: TGTGCCAGCAGTGATCCTACCTTTAGTCCGTTTTTT; cdr3_aa: CASSDPTFSPFF
j_call: TRBJ2-3; d_call: NA; v_call: TRBV6-1; clone_size: few; cdr3_nt: TGTGCCAGCAGTGAAGCTCAGCGTCCTACGCAGTATTTT; cdr3_aa: CASSEAQRPTQYF
j_call: TRBJ1-1; d_call: NA; v_call: TRBV5-1; clone_size: NA; cdr3_nt: TGCGCCAGCAGCTTGGCCACTTGGAACACTGAAGCTTTCTTT; cdr3_aa: CASSLATWNTEAFF
j_call: TRBJ1-6; d_call: NA; v_call: TRBV2; clone_size: NA; cdr3_nt: TGTGCCAGCAGTGAAAAGGGTAGTGATTCACCCCTCCACTTT; cdr3_aa: CASSEKGSDSPLHF
j_call: TRBJ1-2; d_call: NA; v_call: TRBV20-1; clone_size: NA; cdr3_nt: TGCAGTGCTAGTGGTGGGGCTACCCTTGACGGCTACACCTTC; cdr3_aa: CSASGGATLDGYTF
j_call: TRBJ1-5; d_call: NA; v_call: TRBV2; clone_size: NA; cdr3_nt: TGTGCCAGCAGTCGCCGGGACAATAGCAATCAGCCCCAGCATTTT; cdr3_aa: CASSRRDNSNQPQHF
j_call: TRBJ2-1; d_call: TRBD2; v_call: TRBV9; clone_size: NA; cdr3_nt: TGTGCCAGCAGCGTAGCGGGACTAGCGGGAAATGAGCAGTTCTTC; cdr3_aa: CASSVAGLAGNEQFF
j_call: TRBJ2-7; d_call: NA; v_call: TRBV5-1; clone_size: NA; cdr3_nt: TGCGCCAGCAGCTTGTGGGGGGTGCAAGAGCAGTACTTC; cdr3_aa: CASSLWGVQEQYF
j_call: TRBJ2-7; d_call: NA; v_call: TRBV2; clone_size: NA; cdr3_nt: TGTGCCAGCAGGGCCCCGGGCTCCTACGAGCAGTACTTC; cdr3_aa: CASRAPGSYEQYF
j_call: TRBJ1-1; d_call: TRBD1; v_call: TRBV29-1; clone_size: NA; cdr3_nt: TGCAGCGTCCGGACAGGGGACACTGAAGCTTTCTTT; cdr3_aa: CSVRTGDTEAFF
j_call: TRBJ2-7; d_call: NA; v_call: TRBV15; clone_size: NA; cdr3_nt: TGTGCCACCAGCAGAGTATTGGGCTCCTACGAGCAGTACTTC; cdr3_aa: CATSRVLGSYEQYF
j_call: TRBJ2-7; d_call: NA; v_call: TRBV10-2; clone_size: NA; cdr3_nt: TGCGCCAGCAGTGACTACGAGCAGTACTTC; cdr3_aa: CASSDYEQYF
j_call: TRBJ1-1; d_call: NA; v_call: TRBV2; clone_size: once; cdr3_nt: TGTGCCAGCAACCCCTACACGAACACTGAAGCTTTCTTT; cdr3_aa: CASNPYTNTEAFF
j_call: TRBJ1-1; d_call: TRBD1; v_call: TRBV5-8; clone_size: NA; cdr3_nt: TGTGCCAGCAGCTTCTTAGGGACAGGGGGCACTGAAGCTTTCTTT; cdr3_aa: CASSFLGTGGTEAFF
j_call: TRBJ2-1; d_call: TRBD2; v_call: TRBV4-3; clone_size: once; cdr3_nt: TGCGCCAGCAGCCAAGTACAAGCGGGAGGGCCCTATGAGCAGTTCTTC; cdr3_aa: CASSQVQAGGPYEQFF
j_call: TRBJ1-1; d_call: NA; v_call: TRBV19; clone_size: few; cdr3_nt: TGTGCCGCGACCCGGGACTCCGGGAACACTGAAGCTTTCTTT; cdr3_aa: CAATRDSGNTEAFF
j_call: TRBJ1-3; d_call: NA; v_call: TRBV30; clone_size: NA; cdr3_nt: TGTGCCTGGAGTAGACAGCTCTCTGGAAACACCATATATTTT; cdr3_aa: CAWSRQLSGNTIYF
j_call: TRBJ1-2; d_call: TRBD1; v_call: TRBV5-1; clone_size: once; cdr3_nt: TGCGCCAGCAGTTCTTCCTCCCTTCGGACAGGGGTCTATGGCTACACCTTC; cdr3_aa: CASSSSSLRTGVYGYTF
j_call: TRBJ2-2; d_call: NA; v_call: TRBV10-3; clone_size: NA; cdr3_nt: TGTGCCATCCAAGCGGGTTCGGTCACCGGGGAGCTGTTTTTT; cdr3_aa: CAIQAGSVTGELFF
j_call: TRBJ1-2; d_call: TRBD1; v_call: TRBV19; clone_size: NA; cdr3_nt: TGTGCCAGTAGTATCCTCGACAGGGAGTACTATGGCTACACCTTC; cdr3_aa: CASSILDREYYGYTF